Each of the 21 T cell receptor beta chains below was sequenced from the same sample in a study of shared clonotypes between healthy human individuals. Repertoires were generated with immunoSEQ multiplex PCR, while TCRdb's copy carries only in-frame clones and drops some. This table has over 400,000 clones, more than 75% appearing once. Sequenced: PBMCs. These receptors originate from a woman aged 40 to 50 in good health. Some clones in this sample may be carry-over from other donors' samples.

This clone was observed a few times. Other DNA sequences in the same sample also yield this CDR3. This chain links TRBV19 with TRBJ1-5; D is possibly TRBD1 (6 bases). V was trimmed by 6 bases and J by 0 bases, leaving 12 bases between them. Looked up from germline, CDR1 is LNHDA and CDR2 is SQIVND (reference sequence). The CDR3 covers 15 residues. The CDR3 bases are TGTGCCAGTAGAACCACAGGGAATAGCAATCAGCCCCAGCATTTT. It is translated as CASRTTGNSNQPQHF.

The rearrangement joins TRBV19 to TRBJ2-5; the D gene could be TRBD1 or TRBD2 (6 bases each). The germline V gene encodes CDR1 LNHDA and CDR2 SQIVND (reference sequence). Trimming took 6 bases from V and 4 from J, leaving 21 bases between them. The CDR3 runs to 16 residues. The CDR3: CASSNLAPEGGETQYF. CDR3 DNA: TGTGCCAGTAGCAATTTAGCGCCAGAGGGGGGAGAGACCCAGTACTTC. The complete variable domain, with remaining parts taken from reference TRBV19 and TRBJ2-5, reads DGGITQSPKYLFRKEGQNVTLSCEQNLNHDAMYWYRQDPGQGLRLIYYSQIVNDFQKGDIAEGYSVSREKKESFPLTVTSAQKNPTAFYLCASSNLAPEGGETQYFGPGTRLLVL.

The V and J genes are TRBV18 and TRBJ2-2; D may be TRBD2 (5 bases). Trimming shortened V by 4 bases and J by 2 bases, and 11 bases separated the two germline ends. The CDR3 runs 15 residues. CDR1 KGHSH and CDR2 LQKENI come from the germline V gene. CDR3 DNA sequence: TGTGCCAGCTCACTTCAAGGACTCAACACCGGGGAGCTGTTTTTT. It encodes CASSLQGLNTGELFF.

This clone was seen ten or more times. The chain has TRBV28 and TRBJ1-6; no clear D. Per the germline V gene, CDR1 is MDHEN and CDR2 is SYDVKM. V was cut by 3 bases and J by 8 bases, with 14 bases left in between. The CDR3 length is 15 residues. This chain's CDR3 is CASSFRGEAHSPLHF. In DNA form, the CDR3 reads TGTGCCAGCAGTTTTCGGGGAGAAGCGCATTCACCCCTCCACTTT.

V and J are TRBV18 and TRBJ2-7; 8 bases fit TRBD2. V shed 8 bases, J shed 2 bases, and the junction held 8 bases outside the gene matches. CDR3 size: 14 residues. The germline CDR1 and CDR2 sequences are KGHSH and LQKENI. The CDR3 protein is CASPPGGATYEQYF. The DNA of the CDR3 is TGTGCCAGCCCCCCGGGGGGGGCTACCTACGAGCAGTACTTC.

J is TRBJ2-7 and V is TRBV7-8; no clear D gene. CDR1 and CDR2 from the germline V gene are SGHVS and FQNEAQ. This CDR3 is 17 amino acids long. V dropped 1 base and J dropped 2 bases, with 18 bases sitting between them. The CDR3 DNA reads as TGTGCCAGCAGCTTAGAGGTCTCTTGGGCAGCCGCCTACGAGCAGTACTTC. Translated, it gives CASSLEVSWAAAYEQYF. Together with reference TRBV7-8 and TRBJ2-7, the CDR3 gives the full variable domain: GAGVSQSPRYKVAKRGQDVALRCDPISGHVSLFWYQQALGQGPEFLTYFQNEAQLDKSGLPSDRFFAERPEGSVSTLKIQRTQQEDSAVYLCASSLEVSWAAAYEQYFGPGTRLTVT.

CDR3 nucleotides: TGTGCCAGCAGCCTCCCGAATAGCGGGGTATCCTACAATGAGCAGTTCTTC. Protein: CASSLPNSGVSYNEQFF. The genes are TRBV13 and TRBJ2-1, with 8 bases fitting TRBD2. Germline CDR1 PRHDT, CDR2 FYEKMQ (reference sequence). CDR3 length: 17 amino acids. The junction had 10 bases not matched to a gene; V was cut back by 5 bases and J by 1 base.

The rearrangement links TRBV28 to TRBJ1-2; 7 bases match TRBD1. The V and J ends lost 4 bases and 4 bases, in that order; junction bases with no gene match: 6. Germline V gives CDR1 MDHEN, CDR2 SYDVKM. There are 14 residues in the CDR3. The CDR3 DNA sequence: TGTGCCAGCAGTTATAGTTCAGGGGGCTATGGCTACACCTTC. Its protein is CASSYSSGGYGYTF.

The chain uses TRBV19 and TRBJ2-3, with TRBD2 matching over 12 bases. This CDR3 has 16 amino acids. The ends lost 5 bases at V and 5 bases at J; junction bases unmatched: 8. Germline CDR1 LNHDA, CDR2 SQIVND (reference sequence). The CDR3 DNA reads TGTGCCAGTAGTTCACAGACTAGCGGGAGAGTAGATACGCAGTATTTT. Translating gives CASSSQTSGRVDTQYF.

For the CDR3, the DNA is TGTGCCAGCACCCCGACAGCGAATACCTACGAGCAGTACTTC. This encodes CASTPTANTYEQYF. This rearrangement joins TRBV6-6 to TRBJ2-7; D perhaps matches TRBD1 (5 bases). Per germline, CDR1 MNHNY and CDR2 SVGAGI (reference sequence). CDR3 length equals 14 residues. Trimming took 7 bases from V and 2 from J, leaving 15 bases between them.

The genes are TRBV5-8 and TRBJ1-2; TRBD1 might be the D (6 bases). Trimming cost V 1 base and J 3 bases, with 10 bases left between them. Germline V lookup: CDR1 SGHTS, CDR2 YDEGEE. CDR3 length: 14 residues. DNA for the CDR3: TGTGCCAGCAGCTTGACAGGGAGGTACTATGGCTACACCTTC. Its translation: CASSLTGRYYGYTF. The variable domain in full, with the rest retrieved from reference TRBV5-8 and TRBJ1-2, is EAGVTQSPTHLIKTRGQQATLRCSPISGHTSVYWYQQALGLGLQFLLWYDEGEERNRGNFPPRFSGRQFPNYSSELNVNALELEDSALYLCASSLTGRYYGYTFGSGTRLTVV.

V and J are TRBV7-2 and TRBJ2-2, with 8 nucleotides matching TRBD2. Germline V lookup: CDR1 SGHTA, CDR2 FQGNSA. The CDR3 is 16 amino acids. The junction had 6 bases not matched to a gene; V was cut back by 5 bases and J by 1 base. Here the CDR3 DNA reads TGTGCCAGCAGCAGACTAGCGCCCGTGAACACCGGGGAGCTGTTTTTT. Its translation: CASSRLAPVNTGELFF.

The table lists this clone with a few counts. The rearrangement links TRBV7-9 to TRBJ2-4; 10 bases match TRBD1. This CDR3 is 19 amino acids long. After removal of 1 base from V and 5 bases from J, the junction contained 14 bases not matched to a gene. The germline V gene encodes CDR1 SEHNR and CDR2 FQNEAQ (reference sequence). In DNA, the CDR3 is TGTGCCAGCAGCTTAGTTCCAGGGGACAGGGGAAAAGGCCAAAACATTCAGTACTTC. Its translation is CASSLVPGDRGKGQNIQYF.

The chain is built from TRBV30 and TRBJ2-5; TRBD2 matches at 13 bases. The germline CDR1 and CDR2 sequences are GTSNPN and SVGIG (reference sequence). The CDR3 runs to 22 residues. The ends lost 4 bases at V and 2 bases at J; junction bases unmatched: 25. The CDR3 nucleotides read TGTGCCTGGACTCGGAGGGCCGCACTAGCGGGAGGGCTTTTGGGGCCACAAGAGACCCAGTACTTC. Its translation is CAWTRRAALAGGLLGPQETQYF. The full variable domain, rest sourced from reference TRBV30 and TRBJ2-5, is SQTIHQWPATLVQPVGSPLSLECTVEGTSNPNLYWYRQAAGRGLQLLFYSVGIGQISSEVPQNLSASRPQDRQFILSSKKLLLSDSGFYLCAWTRRAALAGGLLGPQETQYFGPGTRLLVL.

The rearrangement links TRBV19 to TRBJ2-2; perhaps TRBD2 as D (6 bases). CDR1 LNHDA and CDR2 SQIVND come from the germline V gene (reference sequence). Trimming took 3 bases from V and 0 from J, leaving 11 bases between them. This CDR3 is built from 16 residues. The CDR3 bases are TGTGCCAGTAGTATGGGGTCTAGCGCGAACACCGGGGAGCTGTTTTTT. Amino acid sequence: CASSMGSSANTGELFF. The entire variable domain, with the rest obtained from reference TRBV19 and TRBJ2-2, is as follows: DGGITQSPKYLFRKEGQNVTLSCEQNLNHDAMYWYRQDPGQGLRLIYYSQIVNDFQKGDIAEGYSVSREKKESFPLTVTSAQKNPTAFYLCASSMGSSANTGELFFGEGSRLTVL.

This clone was observed a few times. The CDR3 nucleotides read TGTGCCAGCAGCCCTTTACTAGCGGGAGCGGATACGCAGTATTTT. It encodes CASSPLLAGADTQYF. V gene TRBV9 combines with J gene TRBJ2-3; 11 bases line up with TRBD2. The germline gives CDR1 SGDLS, CDR2 YYNGEE. V gave up 4 bases and J gave up 6 bases; unmatched junction bases: 7. The CDR3 extends over 15 amino acids.

This clone was seen a few times. CDR3 sequence (DNA): TGCGCCAGCAGCTTGAGAAGCGGGAGGGCCGATGAGACCCAGTACTTC. Amino acids: CASSLRSGRADETQYF. This chain connects TRBV5-1 to TRBJ2-5, with 10 bases identical to TRBD2. With 1 base clipped from V and 5 bases from J, the junction kept 8 bases outside the gene matches. Germline-derived CDR1 and CDR2 are SGHRS and YFSETQ. CDR3 length: 16 residues.

Comments on this clone: Distinct nucleotide sequences in the sample also encode this CDR3. The V and J genes are TRBV30 and TRBJ2-7; D could derive from TRBD1 or TRBD2 (5 bases each). CDR3 length: 14 amino acids. The germline CDR1 and CDR2 sequences are GTSNPN and SVGIG (reference sequence). Between the trimmed V and J ends, which lost 3 bases and 0 bases, there was a span of 12 bases. CDR3 sequence: CAWRGRRSSYEQYF. The CDR3, as DNA: TGTGCCTGGAGGGGGCGGAGGAGCTCCTACGAGCAGTACTTC. Drawing the rest from reference TRBV30 and TRBJ2-7, the complete variable domain is SQTIHQWPATLVQPVGSPLSLECTVEGTSNPNLYWYRQAAGRGLQLLFYSVGIGQISSEVPQNLSASRPQDRQFILSSKKLLLSDSGFYLCAWRGRRSSYEQYFGPGTRLTVT.

Worth noting for this clone: Other DNA sequences of this sample code for an identical CDR3. The rearrangement uses TRBV28 and TRBJ2-2, with 12 bases fitting TRBD2. The germline V gene has CDR1 MDHEN and CDR2 SYDVKM. CDR3 length: 15 residues. V was clipped by 3 bases and J by 5 bases; unmatched bases: 1. CDR3 coding DNA: TGTGCCAGCAGTTTTGGGACTAGCGGGACCGGGGAGCTGTTTTTT. It specifies CASSFGTSGTGELFF.

The rearrangement joins TRBV28 to TRBJ2-4; D gene unclear. Looked up from germline, CDR1 is MDHEN and CDR2 is SYDVKM. Trimming took off 3 bases at V and 0 bases at J, with 9 bases between the two ends. The CDR3 contains 15 residues. The CDR3 is CASSFGRIAKNIQYF. The CDR3 DNA reads TGTGCCAGCAGTTTCGGCAGAATAGCCAAAAACATTCAGTACTTC.

This clone has only one observation. This chain joins TRBV5-1 and TRBJ1-5, with D unclear. V lost 1 base to trimming and J lost 0 bases, with 8 bases between them. The CDR3 runs to 15 residues. CDR1 SGHRS and CDR2 YFSETQ come from the germline V gene. This CDR3 reads CASSLTPYSNQPQHF. In DNA, the CDR3 is TGCGCCAGCAGCTTGACACCGTATAGCAATCAGCCCCAGCATTTT.